These 19 T cell receptor beta chains originate from one sample sequenced in a study of control samples from healthy donors and cancer patients. TCRdb's copy holds only in-frame clones and misses some; the assay was immunoSEQ multiplex PCR. This sample has some 150,000 clones, with approximately 94% found just once. Sequenced: PBMCs. The receptors shown here come from a man in his fifties or sixties with colorectal cancer.

This clone has a single count. The genes are TRBV19 and TRBJ1-4; possible D gene TRBD1, 6 bases. The CDR3 has 14 residues. Germline assignment: CDR1 LNHDA and CDR2 SQIVND (reference sequence). Trimming left V 6 bases short and J 8 bases short, with 16 bases between. The CDR3 spells CASSQDAGGEKLFF. The CDR3 region has the DNA TGTGCCAGTAGCCAGGACGCGGGGGGCGAAAAACTGTTTTTT.

The CDR3 nucleotides read TGTGCCAGCAGTGACTCGCAGGGCCGAGCTTTCTTT. It encodes CASSDSQGRAFF. This sequence joins TRBV2 and TRBJ1-1; a weak D match, TRBD1 (5 bases). The V and J ends lost 3 bases and 10 bases respectively, with 12 bases between them. The germline CDR1 and CDR2 sequences are SNHLY and FYNNEI. This CDR3 is 12 amino acids long. Full variable domain (missing parts from reference TRBV2 and TRBJ1-1): EPEVTQTPSHQVTQMGQEVILRCVPISNHLYFYWYRQILGQKVEFLVSFYNNEISEKSEIFDDQFSVERPDGSNFTLKIRSTKLEDSAMYFCASSDSQGRAFFGQGTRLTVV.

This chain joins TRBV27 and TRBJ2-7, with D tentatively TRBD2 (5 bases). With 5 bases removed from V and 4 bases from J, the gap between germline ends came to 15 bases. CDR1 is MNHEY, CDR2 SMNVEV, per germline (reference sequence). The CDR3 is 14 amino acids. The CDR3 DNA reads TGTGCCAGCAGTCCAACTAGTATGCATTACGAGCAGTACTTC. Translation: CASSPTSMHYEQYF.

This sequence joins TRBV19 and TRBJ1-1; no clear D. This CDR3 region has 13 residues. Germline values: CDR1 LNHDA, CDR2 SQIVND (reference sequence). The V and J ends lost 5 bases and 1 base respectively, with 8 bases between them. In nucleotides, the CDR3 is TGTGCCAGTAGTGAGCAGGCGAACACTGAAGCTTTCTTT. Translation: CASSEQANTEAFF.

The V and J genes are TRBV19 and TRBJ2-3, with D unclear. Germline lookup yields CDR1 LNHDA and CDR2 SQIVND (reference sequence). V gave up 3 bases and J gave up 2 bases, with 6 bases separating them. This CDR3 has 13 residues. The chain's CDR3 is CASSIQVTDTQYF. The CDR3 coding sequence is TGTGCCAGTAGTATTCAGGTCACAGATACGCAGTATTTT.

J is TRBJ2-2 and V is TRBV24-1; D not certain. This CDR3 spans 14 amino acids. The germline V and J ends were trimmed by 6 bases and 1 base, with 8 bases remaining between them. Germline CDR1 KGHDR, CDR2 SFDVKD. CDR3 DNA: TGTGCCACCAGTCGGGCAGGGAACACCGGGGAGCTGTTTTTT. This encodes CATSRAGNTGELFF.

The chain carries TRBV30 and TRBJ1-2; the D is unclear. V gave up 5 bases and J gave up 3 bases, with 10 bases separating them. The germline V gene has CDR1 GTSNPN and CDR2 SVGIG (reference sequence). This CDR3 has 12 amino acids. The CDR3 sequence is CAWGEPDYGYTF. CDR3 bases: TGTGCCTGGGGGGAACCCGACTATGGCTACACCTTC.

About this clone: Because the CDR3's place on the DNA is in doubt, the DNA is left out and the CDR3 is given as listed by TCRdb. This chain uses TRBV7-9 with TRBJ1-6. Germline values: CDR1 SEHNR, CDR2 FQNEAQ (reference sequence). Inclusive of both ends, the CDR3 amounts to 14 amino acids. CDR3 in amino acids: CASSFGAGESPLHF.

The V gene is TRBV30, the J gene TRBJ2-5; D call uncertain. The V gene's germline CDR1 is GTSNPN and CDR2 SVGIG (reference sequence). The V gene lost 0 bases and the J gene lost 4 bases, with 12 bases spanning the gap. CDR3 length: 14 residues. CDR3 amino acids: CAWSVPVRRETQYF. Here the CDR3 DNA reads TGTGCCTGGAGTGTACCCGTCAGACGAGAGACCCAGTACTTC.

The chain joins TRBV5-4 to TRBJ1-3; no clear D. Trimming left V 2 bases short and J 3 bases short, with 12 bases between. The CDR3 contains 15 residues. CDR1 and CDR2 from the germline V gene are SGHNT and YYREEE (reference sequence). The CDR3 sequence is CASSLMAPGGNTIYF. The CDR3 DNA reads as TGTGCCAGCAGCTTAATGGCCCCAGGTGGAAACACCATATATTTT.

J is TRBJ1-5 and V is TRBV10-3; a weak D match, TRBD1 (5 bases). V lost 2 bases to trimming and J lost 4 bases, with 9 bases between them. CDR1 and CDR2 (germline): ENHRY, SYGVKD. The length of the CDR3 is 14 residues. The CDR3 is CAISESGANQPQHF. Written as DNA, the CDR3 is TGTGCCATCAGTGAGAGCGGGGCGAATCAGCCCCAGCATTTT.

The chain couples TRBV28 to TRBJ1-5, with 10 positions matching TRBD1. V lost 3 bases, J lost 1 base, and 6 bases stayed unmatched. CDR1 MDHEN and CDR2 SYDVKM come from the germline V gene. The length of the CDR3 is 17 residues. Written as DNA, the CDR3 is TGTGCCAGCAGTTTTGAGACAGGGGGCGAAAGCAATCAGCCCCAGCATTTT. Residues: CASSFETGGESNQPQHF. Full variable domain (missing parts from reference TRBV28 and TRBJ1-5): DVKVTQSSRYLVKRTGEKVFLECVQDMDHENMFWYRQDPGLGLRLIYFSYDVKMKEKGDIPEGYSVSREKKERFSLILESASTNQTSMYLCASSFETGGESNQPQHFGDGTRLSIL.

V usage is TRBV9 and J usage is TRBJ2-2; 8 bases align to TRBD2. Per the germline V gene, CDR1 is SGDLS and CDR2 is YYNGEE. This CDR3 region has 16 residues. V shed 2 bases and J 7 bases; nucleotides not matched to a gene: 10. CDR3 coding DNA: TGTGCCAGCAGCGTGACGGGACTAGTGGTTGGCGGGGAGCTGTTTTTT. Translation: CASSVTGLVVGGELFF.

V gene TRBV9 combines with J gene TRBJ1-2; D uncertain. The germline V gene has CDR1 SGDLS and CDR2 YYNGEE. Trimming stripped 0 bases from V and 1 base from J, with 16 bases between. This CDR3 has 17 residues. The CDR3: CASSVVGGLENNYGYTF. CDR3 coding DNA: TGTGCCAGCAGCGTAGTGGGAGGACTTGAAAATAACTATGGCTACACCTTC.

This sequence joins TRBV19 and TRBJ1-1; TRBD1 aligns across 9 bases. Germline CDR1 is LNHDA and CDR2 is SQIVND (reference sequence). J lost 7 bases, V lost 5 bases, and 11 bases had no gene match. The CDR3 loop spans 15 amino acids. CDR3 sequence: CASSSNTGGPGEAFF. Written as DNA, the CDR3 is TGTGCCAGTAGTTCGAACACAGGGGGCCCGGGTGAAGCTTTCTTT.

The V call is TRBV6-1, the J call TRBJ1-1; the D is unclear. The CDR3 has 13 amino acids. Between the trimmed V and J ends, which lost 1 base and 1 base, there was a span of 4 bases. Germline CDR1 MNHNS, CDR2 SASEGT. In DNA form, the CDR3 reads TGTGCCAGCAGTGAAGGGGCGAACACTGAAGCTTTCTTT. As protein: CASSEGANTEAFF.

This chain connects TRBV7-9 to TRBJ1-6; D unclear. Trimming pared 5 bases from V and 8 bases from J, leaving 13 bases between. CDR3 size: 14 residues. The germline V gene encodes CDR1 SEHNR and CDR2 FQNEAQ (reference sequence). The CDR3 bases are TGTGCCAGCAGCCAGTTGTGGGCGGATTCACCCCTCCACTTT. Translating gives CASSQLWADSPLHF. The whole variable domain, remainder taken from reference TRBV7-9 and TRBJ1-6, is DTGVSQNPRHKITKRGQNVTFRCDPISEHNRLYWYRQTLGQGPEFLTYFQNEAQLEKSRLLSDRFSAERPKGSFSTLEIQRTEQGDSAMYLCASSQLWADSPLHFGNGTRLTVT.

This sequence joins TRBV3-1 (or the pseudogene TRBV3-2) and TRBJ2-7, with TRBD1 identical over 10 bases. In germline, CDR1 is LGHDT, CDR2 YNNKEL (reference sequence). The trim removed 1 base at V and 4 bases at J, leaving 4 bases unmatched. The CDR3 extends over 15 amino acids. The CDR3 is CASSQVDRGGYEQYF. As DNA, the CDR3 is TGTGCCAGCAGCCAAGTGGACAGGGGGGGGTACGAGCAGTACTTC.

The chain recombines TRBV30 with TRBJ1-1; a possible D gene is TRBD1 (6 bases). This CDR3 spans 13 amino acids. The V and J ends lost 2 bases and 0 bases respectively, with 7 bases between them. CDR1 and CDR2 from the germline V gene are GTSNPN and SVGIG (reference sequence). This chain's CDR3 is CAWSQGLNTEAFF. The CDR3 DNA follows: TGTGCCTGGAGTCAGGGGTTGAACACTGAAGCTTTCTTT.